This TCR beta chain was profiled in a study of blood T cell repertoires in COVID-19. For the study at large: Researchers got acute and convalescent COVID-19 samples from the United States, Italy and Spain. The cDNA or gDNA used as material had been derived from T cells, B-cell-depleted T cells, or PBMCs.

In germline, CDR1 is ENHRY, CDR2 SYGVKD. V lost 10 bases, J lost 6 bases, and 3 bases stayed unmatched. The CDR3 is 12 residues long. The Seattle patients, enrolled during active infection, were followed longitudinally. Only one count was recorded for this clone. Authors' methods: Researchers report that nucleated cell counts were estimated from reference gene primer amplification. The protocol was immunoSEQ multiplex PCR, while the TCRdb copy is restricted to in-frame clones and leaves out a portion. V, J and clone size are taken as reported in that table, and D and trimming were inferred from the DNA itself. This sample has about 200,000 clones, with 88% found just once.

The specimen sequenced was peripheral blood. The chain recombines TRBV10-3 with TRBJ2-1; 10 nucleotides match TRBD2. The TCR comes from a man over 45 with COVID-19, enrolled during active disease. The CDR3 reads CATSSGSNEQFF. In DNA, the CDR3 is TGTGCCACCTCTAGCGGGAGCAATGAGCAGTTCTTC.